This T cell receptor (beta chain) was observed in a study of OX40 agonist ivuxolimab in advanced cancers. At the level of the study: Those enrolled were approximately 78% male, with a mean age of about 66 years and ages from roughly 23 to 80. Whole-study results and caveats: Low clonal expansion, among the lowest seen, marked partial responders at 0.1-3.0 mg/kg.

The assay was immunoSEQ multiplex PCR, and TCRdb's table has in-frame clones only and misses some. Of approximately 13,000 clones listed, around 82% are singletons. On cycle 4 day 1 and cycle 7 day 1, as well as at baseline, blood was sampled. This clone was detected only once. Its antigen remains unknown. The V gene's germline CDR1 is MNHEY and CDR2 SMNVEV (reference sequence). This CDR3 comprises 15 residues. Trimming took 3 bases from V and 7 from J; bases not matched to a gene: 7. This rearrangement joins TRBV27 to TRBJ2-7, with TRBD2 matching 12 bases. The material sequenced was CD4+ or CD8+ T cells sorted from blood, taken in a trial of the OX40 agonist ivuxolimab. This TCR was recovered from an adult with an advanced solid tumor such as melanoma, head and neck, liver or kidney cancer. CDR3 sequence reads: CASSFRTSGMSEQYF. The CDR3 DNA is TGTGCCAGCAGTTTCCGGACTAGCGGGATGTCGGAGCAGTACTTC.